This T cell receptor (beta chain) was captured by sequencing in a study of control samples from healthy donors and cancer patients. Germline V lookup: CDR1 MNHEY, CDR2 SVGAGI. This CDR3 has 15 residues. V lost 5 bases, J lost 4 bases, and 11 bases stayed unmatched. This clone was observed a single time. Profiled with immunoSEQ multiplex PCR; TCRdb holds only in-frame clones, not every one. The sample gives roughly 180,000 clones, roughly 94% of which show up once; about 1.5% is in the top ten. This chain joins TRBV6-5 and TRBJ2-7; 7 nucleotides match TRBD2. This clonotype was obtained from a woman between 18 and 30 years old in good health. Sequencing was carried out using blood. The CDR3: CASSPRTSLSYEQYF. In DNA, the CDR3 is TGTGCCAGCAGTCCCCGGACTAGTCTATCGTACGAGCAGTACTTC.